This TCR beta chain was found in a study of T cell repertoires in cytomegalovirus infection. In the study overall: Public TCR beta signatures marked donors with CMV infection and the matching HLA. Study-wide points: The response measured ex vivo was dominated by TCR beta clonotypes (HLA-C-restricted and CMV-specific).

V lost 5 bases and J lost 2, with 1 base in between. The CDR3 runs 11 residues. This clonotype has at least ten counts. Its antigen is undetermined. TCRdb redid the calling of the reads with MiXCR, one entry per CDR3 protein. The table has about 140,000 distinct CDR3 sequences, about 6.3% seen once. The sequence was obtained from a human donor in good health (CMV status not recorded). Some clones in this sample may be carry-over from other donors' samples. The chain links TRBV12-3 or TRBV12-4 to TRBJ1-3; D call uncertain. The sequenced sample consisted of PBMCs. CDR3 amino acids: CASSPGNTIYF. For the CDR3, the DNA is TGTGCCAGCAGTCCTGGAAACACCATATATTTT.